This T cell receptor beta chain was retrieved from a study of T cell repertoires in cytomegalovirus infection (dated by TCRdb to the late 2010s). Study-level background: Donor HLA type was relevant to the analysis, as public TCR beta signatures indicated carriage of CMV infection together with the matching HLA type.

Trimming takes 6 bases from V and 1 base from J, and the germline ends sit 10 bases apart. The germline V gene supplies CDR1 SNHLY and CDR2 FYNNEI. The CDR3 measures 14 amino acids from cysteine to phenylalanine. This entry keeps only the CDR3 DNA: 42 bases, framed from base 1. Details on this clonotype: Its antigen is not yet known. No much larger clone exists at a distance of one base, and base qualities are not known.

Sequenced using an Illumina HiSeq 1500. TCRdb reran the public reads through fastp at Q25 and MiXCR, keeping productive beta chains. Under each unique CDR3 protein, matching rows form one entry showing the most common genes and DNA. This sample is represented by approximately 250,000 distinct CDR3 sequences; over 8% of them were singletons. The top ten clones comprise more than 13% of the sample. General study outcomes and caveats: Carriers of CMV infection plus the relevant HLA type were discriminated by the cumulative frequency of public TCR beta family members in the study cohort and in an independent roughly 370-donor cohort. In the ex vivo response, HLA-C-restricted CMV-specific TCR beta clonotypes were dominant, and in two of eight donors the single most frequent clonotype came from this HLA-C-restricted group.

The clonotype was recovered from a human donor in good health (CMV status not recorded). Some clones in this sample may be carry-over from other donors' samples. The rearrangement combines TRBV2 with TRBJ1-5, with an unclear D gene assignment. Sequencing used PBMCs. At the DNA level, the sequence is TGTGCCAGCAGAGGAGCCCGAAGCAATCAGCCCCAGCATTTT. Translated, this is CASRGARSNQPQHF. The full variable domain, with segments outside the CDR3 supplied by the reference TRBV2 and TRBJ1-5 proteins, appears as EPEVTQTPSHQVTQMGQEVILRCVPISNHLYFYWYRQILGQKVEFLVSFYNNEISEKSEIFDDQFSVERPDGSNFTLKIRSTKLEDSAMYFCASRGARSNQPQHFGDGTRLSIL.